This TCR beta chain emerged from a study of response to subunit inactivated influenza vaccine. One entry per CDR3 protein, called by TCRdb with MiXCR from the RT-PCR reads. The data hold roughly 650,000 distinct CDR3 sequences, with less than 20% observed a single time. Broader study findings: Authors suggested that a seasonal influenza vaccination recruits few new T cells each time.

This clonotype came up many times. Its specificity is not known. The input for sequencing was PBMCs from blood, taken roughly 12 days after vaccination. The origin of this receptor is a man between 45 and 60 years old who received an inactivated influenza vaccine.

In DNA form, the CDR3 reads TGCGCCAGCAGCCATCCCCCCGGGGCGACCGGCTACACCTTC. Protein: CASSHPPGATGYTF. This chain connects TRBV4-1 to TRBJ1-2; D might be TRBD1 (5 bases). The germline CDR1 and CDR2 sequences are MGHRA and YSYEKL. Trimming pared 3 bases from V and 8 bases from J, leaving 16 bases between. This CDR3 region has 14 residues.